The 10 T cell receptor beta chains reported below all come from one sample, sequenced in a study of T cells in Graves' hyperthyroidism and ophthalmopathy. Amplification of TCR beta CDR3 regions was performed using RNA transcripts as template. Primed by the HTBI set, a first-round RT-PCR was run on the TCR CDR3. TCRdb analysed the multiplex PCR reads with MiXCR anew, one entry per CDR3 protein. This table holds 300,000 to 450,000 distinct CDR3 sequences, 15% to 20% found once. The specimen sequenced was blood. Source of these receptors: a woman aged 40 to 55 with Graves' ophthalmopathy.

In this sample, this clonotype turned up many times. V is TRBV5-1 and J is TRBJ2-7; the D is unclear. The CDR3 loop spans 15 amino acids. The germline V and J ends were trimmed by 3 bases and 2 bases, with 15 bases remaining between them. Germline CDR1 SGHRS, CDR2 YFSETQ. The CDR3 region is CASSSGPDRTYEQYF. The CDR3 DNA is TGCGCCAGCAGCTCTGGACCCGATCGAACCTACGAGCAGTACTTC.

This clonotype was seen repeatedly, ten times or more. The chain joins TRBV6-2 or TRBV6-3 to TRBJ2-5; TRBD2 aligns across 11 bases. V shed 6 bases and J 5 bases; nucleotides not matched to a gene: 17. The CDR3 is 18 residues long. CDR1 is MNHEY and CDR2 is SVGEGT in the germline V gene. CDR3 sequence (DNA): TGTGCCAGCAGCCAGTACGTAACTAGCGGGAGTCTCGCCGAGACCCAGTACTTC. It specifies CASSQYVTSGSLAETQYF.

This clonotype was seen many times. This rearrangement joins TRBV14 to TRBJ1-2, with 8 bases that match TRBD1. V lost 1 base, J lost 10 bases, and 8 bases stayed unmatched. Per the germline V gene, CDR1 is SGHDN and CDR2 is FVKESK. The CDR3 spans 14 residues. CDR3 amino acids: CASSQAGGLVAYTF. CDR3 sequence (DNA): TGTGCCAGCAGCCAAGCAGGGGGCTTAGTCGCCTACACCTTC.

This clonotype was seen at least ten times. Here the CDR3 reads CSGTGLSGSEQYF. For the CDR3, the DNA is TGCAGCGGTACAGGACTTAGCGGGAGCGAGCAGTACTTC. The chain has TRBV29-1 and TRBJ2-7; 9 bases line up with TRBD2. Unmatched junction bases numbered 10, after V lost 7 bases and J lost 6 bases. The CDR3 contains 13 residues. CDR1 is SQVTM and CDR2 is ANQGSEA in the germline V gene.

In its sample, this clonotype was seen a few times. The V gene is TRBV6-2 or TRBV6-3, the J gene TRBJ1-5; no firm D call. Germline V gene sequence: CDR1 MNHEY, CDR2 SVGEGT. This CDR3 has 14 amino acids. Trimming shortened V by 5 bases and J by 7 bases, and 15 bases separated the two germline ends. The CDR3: CASSGATFQQPQHF. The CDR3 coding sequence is TGTGCCAGCAGTGGAGCTACCTTTCAACAGCCCCAGCATTTT.

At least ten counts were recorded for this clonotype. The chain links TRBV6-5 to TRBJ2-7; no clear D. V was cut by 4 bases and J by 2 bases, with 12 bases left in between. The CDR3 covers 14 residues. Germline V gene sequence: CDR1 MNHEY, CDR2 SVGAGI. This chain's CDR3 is CASSSVLNPYEQYF. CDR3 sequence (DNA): TGTGCCAGCAGTTCCGTCCTGAATCCCTACGAGCAGTACTTC.

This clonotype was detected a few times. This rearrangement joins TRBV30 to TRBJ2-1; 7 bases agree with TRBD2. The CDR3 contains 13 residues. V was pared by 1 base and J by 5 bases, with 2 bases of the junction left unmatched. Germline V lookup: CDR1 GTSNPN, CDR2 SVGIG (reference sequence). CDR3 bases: TGTGCCTGGAGTGGGGGACTAAACAATGAGCAGTTCTTC. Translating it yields CAWSGGLNNEQFF.

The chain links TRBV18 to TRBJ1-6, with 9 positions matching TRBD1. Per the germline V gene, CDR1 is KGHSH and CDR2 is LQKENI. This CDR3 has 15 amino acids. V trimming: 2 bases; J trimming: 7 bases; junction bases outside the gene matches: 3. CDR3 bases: TGTGCCAGCTCACCATCGGGACAGGGAAATTCACCCCTCCACTTT. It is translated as CASSPSGQGNSPLHF.

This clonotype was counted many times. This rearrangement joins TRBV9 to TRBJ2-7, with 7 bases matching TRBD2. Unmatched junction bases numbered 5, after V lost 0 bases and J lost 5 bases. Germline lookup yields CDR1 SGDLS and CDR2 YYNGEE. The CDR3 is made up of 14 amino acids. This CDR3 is CASSVEASGDEQYF. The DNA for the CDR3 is TGTGCCAGCAGCGTAGAGGCTAGCGGCGACGAGCAGTACTTC.

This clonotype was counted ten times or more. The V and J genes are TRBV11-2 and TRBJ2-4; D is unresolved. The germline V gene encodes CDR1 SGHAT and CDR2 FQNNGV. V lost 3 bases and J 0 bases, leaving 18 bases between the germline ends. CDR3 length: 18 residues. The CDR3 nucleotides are TGTGCCAGCAGCTTTCTTGGACGACCCACTGTAGCCAAAAACATTCAGTACTTC. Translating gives CASSFLGRPTVAKNIQYF.